The 24 T cell receptor beta chains presented below share a single source sample, sequenced in a study of immune evolution from preneoplasia to lung adenocarcinoma. The protocol was immunoSEQ multiplex PCR, while the TCRdb copy is restricted to in-frame clones and leaves out a portion. The sample shows fewer than 50,000 clones, around 79% of them seen only once. Sequencing used FFPE invasive lung adenocarcinoma tissue. The receptors were sampled from a person aged 55-75 years with lung adenocarcinoma.

The chain employs TRBV6-1 and TRBJ2-2; 8 bases are a match to TRBD2. V shed 6 bases, J shed 2 bases, and the junction held 5 bases outside the gene matches. CDR1 and CDR2 from the germline V gene are MNHNS and SASEGT. This CDR3 contains 15 residues. CDR3 coding DNA: TGTGCCAGCAGAGGAGCGGGAGTAAACACCGGGGAGCTGTTTTTT. This sequence encodes CASRGAGVNTGELFF.

This clone was detected once. The CDR3 loop is CASVGGEVAQETQYF. In DNA form, the CDR3 reads TGTGCTTCAGTAGGGGGGGAGGTGGCTCAAGAGACCCAGTACTTC. The chain couples TRBV12-5 to TRBJ2-5; D might be TRBD2 (7 bases). The V gene's germline CDR1 is LGHNT and CDR2 FRNRAP. V lost 11 bases, J lost 2 bases, and 21 bases lay in between. This CDR3 region has 15 residues.

The CDR3 reads CASSFRGMAFEGAAGYTF. The DNA for the CDR3 is TGTGCCAGCAGTTTCAGGGGGATGGCCTTCGAGGGGGCGGCTGGCTACACCTTC. The chain joins TRBV28 to TRBJ1-2, with 7 bases aligning to TRBD1. Germline values: CDR1 MDHEN, CDR2 SYDVKM. The V gene end was trimmed by 3 bases and the J gene end by 7 bases; junction bases not matched to a gene: 20. This CDR3 contains 18 residues.

The rearrangement joins TRBV4-2 to TRBJ2-2, with D possibly being TRBD1 (7 bases). V was pared by 4 bases and J by 5 bases, with 14 bases between. CDR3 length: 15 residues. The germline gives CDR1 LGHNA, CDR2 YNFKEQ. DNA of the CDR3: TGTGCCAGCAGCCTGGAGGGGGCGGTGACCGGGGAGCTGTTTTTT. Its translation: CASSLEGAVTGELFF.

J is TRBJ2-3 and V is TRBV7-9; no definite D call. The CDR3 is 12 amino acids. Germline assignment: CDR1 SEHNR and CDR2 FQNEAQ (reference sequence). Deletions cut 5 bases from V and 6 bases from J, with 9 bases between. This CDR3 is CASSPSGDTQYF. CDR3 in DNA: TGTGCCAGCAGCCCCTCCGGGGATACGCAGTATTTT.

V usage is TRBV12-5 and J usage is TRBJ2-3, with a tentative D call TRBD1 (7 bases). This CDR3 has 15 amino acids. The germline V gene has CDR1 LGHNT and CDR2 FRNRAP. Trimming stripped 2 bases from V and 4 bases from J, with 13 bases between. CDR3 region: CASGLRQGGADTQYF. The CDR3 nucleotides are TGTGCTAGTGGTTTGCGGCAGGGGGGTGCAGATACGCAGTATTTT.

The chain is built from TRBV30 and TRBJ2-7; D might be TRBD1 (6 bases). Trimming stripped 3 bases from V and 2 bases from J, with 11 bases between. Germline V CDR1 and CDR2: GTSNPN, SVGIG (reference sequence). The CDR3 covers 13 residues. The CDR3 here is CAWSPRGTYEQYF. In nucleotides, the CDR3 is TGTGCCTGGAGCCCTAGGGGGACCTACGAGCAGTACTTC. Full variable domain (rest looked up from reference TRBV30 and TRBJ2-7): SQTIHQWPATLVQPVGSPLSLECTVEGTSNPNLYWYRQAAGRGLQLLFYSVGIGQISSEVPQNLSASRPQDRQFILSSKKLLLSDSGFYLCAWSPRGTYEQYFGPGTRLTVT.

This chain connects TRBV11-2 to TRBJ2-1; D gene ambiguous. The germline gives CDR1 SGHAT, CDR2 FQNNGV. V was cut by 3 bases and J by 1 base, with 7 bases left in between. The CDR3 is made up of 14 amino acids. The CDR3 spells CASSFTNSYNEQFF. DNA for the CDR3: TGTGCCAGCAGCTTTACTAATTCCTACAATGAGCAGTTCTTC.

The chain couples TRBV9 to TRBJ1-3; 10 bases fit TRBD1. V lost 5 bases to trimming and J lost 4 bases; unmatched junction nucleotides: 3. The germline V gene encodes CDR1 SGDLS and CDR2 YYNGEE. This CDR3 has 14 residues. CDR3 residues: CASRRQGAGNTIYF. The DNA of the CDR3 is TGTGCCAGCAGGAGACAGGGGGCCGGAAACACCATATATTTT. Complete variable domain (other parts from reference TRBV9 and TRBJ1-3): DSGVTQTPKHLITATGQRVTLRCSPRSGDLSVYWYQQSLDQGLQFLIQYYNGEERAKGNILERFSAQQFPDLHSELNLSSLELGDSALYFCASRRQGAGNTIYFGEGSWLTVV.

J is TRBJ1-5 and V is TRBV19; perhaps TRBD1 as D (5 bases). The CDR3 is 15 residues long. Between the trimmed V and J ends, which lost 6 bases and 9 bases, there was a span of 21 bases. Germline V gene data show CDR1 as LNHDA and CDR2 as SQIVND (reference sequence). This chain's CDR3 is CASSRSPPTGLPQHF. The CDR3 DNA reads as TGTGCCAGTAGCCGCAGTCCTCCAACAGGACTGCCCCAGCATTTT. Filled out from reference TRBV19 and TRBJ1-5, the complete variable domain reads DGGITQSPKYLFRKEGQNVTLSCEQNLNHDAMYWYRQDPGQGLRLIYYSQIVNDFQKGDIAEGYSVSREKKESFPLTVTSAQKNPTAFYLCASSRSPPTGLPQHFGDGTRLSIL.

The J gene is TRBJ1-3, the V gene TRBV28; D unclear. This CDR3 contains 15 residues. CDR1 is MDHEN, CDR2 SYDVKM, per germline. V gave up 8 bases and J gave up 0 bases, with 14 bases separating them. CDR3 DNA: TGTGCCAGCGGATCCGCGGTTTACTCTGGAAACACCATATATTTT. It codes for CASGSAVYSGNTIYF. The full variable domain, with the rest looked up from reference TRBV28 and TRBJ1-3, is DVKVTQSSRYLVKRTGEKVFLECVQDMDHENMFWYRQDPGLGLRLIYFSYDVKMKEKGDIPEGYSVSREKKERFSLILESASTNQTSMYLCASGSAVYSGNTIYFGEGSWLTVV.

The chain's CDR3 is CASRELGTFSYEQYF. In nucleotides, the CDR3 is TGTGCCAGCAGGGAGCTTGGGACCTTCTCCTACGAGCAGTACTTC. J is TRBJ2-7 and V is TRBV6-1; perhaps D is TRBD1 or TRBD2 (5 bases each). This CDR3 is built from 15 residues. Germline V lookup: CDR1 MNHNS, CDR2 SASEGT. Trimming removed 6 bases from V and 0 bases from J, with 15 bases in between.

The rearrangement links TRBV14 to TRBJ1-2; D ambiguous. The V end lost 4 bases, the J end lost 2 bases, and 8 bases lay between the germline ends. Germline assignment: CDR1 SGHDN and CDR2 FVKESK. The CDR3 extends over 13 amino acids. CDR3 amino acids: CASSPGPNYGYTF. CDR3 DNA sequence: TGTGCCAGCAGCCCCGGGCCGAACTATGGCTACACCTTC.

The V and J genes are TRBV19 and TRBJ2-7; no firm D call. V was trimmed by 0 bases and J by 0 bases, leaving 6 bases between them. CDR1 and CDR2 from the germline V gene are LNHDA and SQIVND (reference sequence). The CDR3 loop spans 14 amino acids. Here the CDR3 reads CASSIEADSYEQYF. The CDR3 nucleotides are TGTGCCAGTAGTATAGAGGCCGACTCCTACGAGCAGTACTTC.

The J gene is TRBJ2-1, the V gene TRBV11-2; a weak D match, TRBD1 (5 bases). With 4 bases removed from V and 12 bases from J, the gap between germline ends came to 13 bases. The CDR3 covers 12 residues. Per germline, CDR1 SGHAT and CDR2 FQNNGV. The CDR3 DNA sequence: TGTGCCAGCAGCTCGCAGGGTGTCTCGCAGTTCTTC. The encoded protein is CASSSQGVSQFF. Variable domain in full (rest from reference TRBV11-2 and TRBJ2-1): EAGVAQSPRYKIIEKRQSVAFWCNPISGHATLYWYQQILGQGPKLLIQFQNNGVVDDSQLPKDRFSAERLKGVDSTLKIQPAKLEDSAVYLCASSSQGVSQFFGPGTRLTVL.

The gene calls are TRBV11-3 and TRBJ2-3; no clear D gene. From germline, CDR1 is SGHNT and CDR2 YENEEA. CDR3 size: 13 residues. V was pared by 0 bases and J by 0 bases, with 1 base between. CDR3 loop: CASSLESTDTQYF. CDR3 sequence (DNA): TGTGCCAGCAGCTTAGAGAGCACAGATACGCAGTATTTT.

Judged by abundance, this clone is medium-sized. V usage is TRBV5-1 and J usage is TRBJ2-1; 10 bases map to TRBD1. The ends lost 4 bases at V and 8 bases at J; junction bases unmatched: 9. CDR1 and CDR2 from the germline V gene are SGHRS and YFSETQ. The CDR3 extends over 15 amino acids. The CDR3 DNA reads TGCGCCAGCAGCACCGCGGGACAGGGGTTCGATGAGCAGTTCTTC. Its translation is CASSTAGQGFDEQFF.

The chain is built from TRBV18 and TRBJ2-5; perhaps TRBD2 as D (5 bases). V was shortened by 2 bases and J by 3 bases, with 7 bases between the two germline ends. In germline, CDR1 is KGHSH, CDR2 LQKENI. The CDR3 is made up of 13 amino acids. As DNA, the CDR3 is TGTGCCAGCTCACCAGGGAGCGAAGAGACCCAGTACTTC. Translation gives CASSPGSEETQYF.

This chain joins TRBV19 and TRBJ2-7, with TRBD1 as a possible D gene (6 bases). CDR1 is LNHDA and CDR2 is SQIVND in the germline V gene (reference sequence). Trimming shortened V by 4 bases and J by 2 bases, and 9 bases separated the two germline ends. The CDR3 is 13 amino acids. The CDR3 region has the DNA TGTGCCAGTAGTAAGGGACACACCTACGAGCAGTACTTC. As protein: CASSKGHTYEQYF.

V gene TRBV19 combines with J gene TRBJ2-2; D not certain. Germline lookup yields CDR1 LNHDA and CDR2 SQIVND (reference sequence). This CDR3 is 15 amino acids long. Trimming shortened V by 5 bases and J by 0 bases, and 10 bases separated the two germline ends. The CDR3 DNA reads as TGTGCCAGTAGTCGAAGCGCTGCGAACACCGGGGAGCTGTTTTTT. This sequence encodes CASSRSAANTGELFF.

The V call is TRBV7-3, the J call TRBJ1-1; D gene uncertain. The V and J ends lost 3 bases and 0 bases respectively, with 5 bases between them. Germline lookup yields CDR1 SGHTA and CDR2 FQGTGA. This CDR3 has 13 amino acids. The CDR3 loop is CASSFRMNTEAFF. The CDR3 DNA is TGTGCCAGCAGCTTTAGGATGAACACTGAAGCTTTCTTT.

The chain joins TRBV18 to TRBJ2-7, with a tentative D call TRBD2 (8 bases). V shed 5 bases and J shed 6 bases, with 14 bases lying between them. The germline V gene has CDR1 KGHSH and CDR2 LQKENI. The CDR3 spans 13 residues. The CDR3 spells CASSSGGQREQYF. The CDR3 DNA reads TGTGCCAGCTCAAGCGGGGGACAGCGCGAGCAGTACTTC.

This clone was picked up one time. The gene calls are TRBV6-5 and TRBJ2-7; unclear D gene. V gave up 5 bases and J gave up 3 bases, with 17 bases separating them. CDR3 length equals 15 residues. Germline V gene lookup returns CDR1 MNHEY and CDR2 SVGAGI. The CDR3 coding sequence is TGTGCCAGCAGTGTGAAGCTCGGACCGGTCTACGAGCAGTACTTC. Its translation is CASSVKLGPVYEQYF.

V usage is TRBV14 and J usage is TRBJ2-2; 9 bases fit TRBD1. The CDR3 spans 15 residues. With 4 bases clipped from V and 4 bases from J, the junction kept 4 bases outside the gene matches. CDR1 is SGHDN and CDR2 is FVKESK in the germline V gene. CDR3 loop: CASSPQGASTGELFF. The CDR3 DNA is TGTGCCAGCAGCCCACAGGGGGCGAGCACCGGGGAGCTGTTTTTT.